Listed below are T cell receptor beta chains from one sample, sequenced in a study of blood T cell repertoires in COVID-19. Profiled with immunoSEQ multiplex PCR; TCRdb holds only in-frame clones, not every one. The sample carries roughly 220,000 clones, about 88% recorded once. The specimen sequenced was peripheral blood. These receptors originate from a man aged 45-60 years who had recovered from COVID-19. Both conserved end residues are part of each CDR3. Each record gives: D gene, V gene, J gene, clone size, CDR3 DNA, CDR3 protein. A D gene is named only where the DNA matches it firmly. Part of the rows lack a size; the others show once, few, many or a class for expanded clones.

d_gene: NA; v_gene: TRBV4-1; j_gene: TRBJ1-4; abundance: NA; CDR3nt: TGCGCCAGCAGCCAAGATGATCAGGGGAAAGGGGCTAATGAAAAACTGTTTTTT; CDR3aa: CASSQDDQGKGANEKLFF
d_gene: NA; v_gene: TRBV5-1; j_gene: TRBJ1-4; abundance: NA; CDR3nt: TGCGCCAGCAGAGCTAACCTGGCAACTAATGAAAAACTGTTTTTT; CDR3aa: CASRANLATNEKLFF
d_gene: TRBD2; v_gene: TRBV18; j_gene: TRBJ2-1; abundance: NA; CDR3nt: TGTGCCAGCTCACGGCGGGAGCGGCATGAGCAGTTCTTC; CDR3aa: CASSRRERHEQFF
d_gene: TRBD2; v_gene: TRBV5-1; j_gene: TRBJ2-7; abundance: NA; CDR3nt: TGCGCCAGCAGCCGGGGACTAGCGGGAGATCAAACCCAGGAGCAGTACTTC; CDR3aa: CASSRGLAGDQTQEQYF
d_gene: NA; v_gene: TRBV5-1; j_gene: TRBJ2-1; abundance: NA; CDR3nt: TGCGCCAGCACCGCTGGGGCGGGGCATATCTACAATGAGCAGTTCTTC; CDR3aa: CASTAGAGHIYNEQFF
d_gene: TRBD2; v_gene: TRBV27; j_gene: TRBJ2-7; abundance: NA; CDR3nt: TGTGCCAGCAGTTTATTTAGGACTAGCGGGCACTACGAGCAGTACTTC; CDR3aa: CASSLFRTSGHYEQYF
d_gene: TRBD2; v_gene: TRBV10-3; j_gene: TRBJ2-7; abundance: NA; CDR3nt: TGTGCCACCTGCCGGGCTAGCGGGAGGGATGAGCAGTACTTC; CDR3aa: CATCRASGRDEQYF
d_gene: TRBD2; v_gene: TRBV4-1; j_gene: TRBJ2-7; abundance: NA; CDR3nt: TGCGCCAGCAGCCAAGGCGGCGGGAGTTTCTACGAGCAGTACTTC; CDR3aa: CASSQGGGSFYEQYF
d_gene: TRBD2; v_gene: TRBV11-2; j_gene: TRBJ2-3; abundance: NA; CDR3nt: TGTGCCACTTTAGCGGGAGGACAAGATACGCAGTATTTT; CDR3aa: CATLAGGQDTQYF
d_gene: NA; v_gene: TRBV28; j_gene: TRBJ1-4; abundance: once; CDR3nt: TGTGCCAGCCAGGAGAGGGGGACAACTAATGAAAAACTGTTTTTT; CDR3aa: CASQERGTTNEKLFF
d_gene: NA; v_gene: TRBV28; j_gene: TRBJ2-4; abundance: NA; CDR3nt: TGTGCCAGCAGTTTAGTCGGACAGTTAGCCAAAAACATTCAGTACTTC; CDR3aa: CASSLVGQLAKNIQYF
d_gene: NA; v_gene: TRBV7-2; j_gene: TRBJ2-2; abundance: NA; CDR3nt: TGTGCCAGCAGCTTAGCAGGGACTTATAACACCGGGGAGCTGTTTTTT; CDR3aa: CASSLAGTYNTGELFF
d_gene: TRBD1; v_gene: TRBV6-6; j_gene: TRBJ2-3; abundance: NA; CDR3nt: TGTGCCAGCAGTTATAGAGGACAGGGCACAGATACGCAGTATTTT; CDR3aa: CASSYRGQGTDTQYF
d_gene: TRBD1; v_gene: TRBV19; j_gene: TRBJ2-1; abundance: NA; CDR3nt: TGTGCCAGTAGTCCTGGGCAGGGGGTGCCGTTCTTC; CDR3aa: CASSPGQGVPFF
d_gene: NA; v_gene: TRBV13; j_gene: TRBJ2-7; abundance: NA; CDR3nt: TGTGCCAGCAGCTTAGGCCCCACCTACGAGCAGTACTTC; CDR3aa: CASSLGPTYEQYF
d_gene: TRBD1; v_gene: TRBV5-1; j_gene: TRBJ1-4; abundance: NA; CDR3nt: TGCGCCAGCAGTCCAGGGGGCCTTAATGAAAAACTGTTTTTT; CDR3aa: CASSPGGLNEKLFF
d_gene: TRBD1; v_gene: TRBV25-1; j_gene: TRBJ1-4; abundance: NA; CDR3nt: TGTGCCAGCAGTGCTAGAAACAGGGGGCAAGGTGAAAAACTGTTTTTT; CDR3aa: CASSARNRGQGEKLFF
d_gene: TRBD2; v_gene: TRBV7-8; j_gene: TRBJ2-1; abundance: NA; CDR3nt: TGTGCCAGCAGCTCCCTGGGTAGCGGGAGCTCCTACAATGAGCAGTTCTTC; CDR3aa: CASSSLGSGSSYNEQFF
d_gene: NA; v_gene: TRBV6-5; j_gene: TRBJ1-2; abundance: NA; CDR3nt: TGTGCCAGCGCCAAAGTGACCACCGGGTGGAATGGCTACACCTTC; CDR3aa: CASAKVTTGWNGYTF
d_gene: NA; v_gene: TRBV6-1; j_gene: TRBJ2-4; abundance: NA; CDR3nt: TGTGCCAGCAGTGAAGGAGGGAACCGCGGGCACATTCAGTACTTC; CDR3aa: CASSEGGNRGHIQYF
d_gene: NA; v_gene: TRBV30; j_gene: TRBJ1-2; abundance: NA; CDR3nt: TGTGCCTGGAGCAGGGCCTCTAACTATGGCTACACCTTC; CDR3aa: CAWSRASNYGYTF
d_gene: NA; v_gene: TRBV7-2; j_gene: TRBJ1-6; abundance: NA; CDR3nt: TGTGCCAGCAGCTTAGTCCAGGTCGGAAGTAATTCACCCCTCCACTTT; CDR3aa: CASSLVQVGSNSPLHF
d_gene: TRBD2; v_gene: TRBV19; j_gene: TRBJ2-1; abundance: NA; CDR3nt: TGTGCCAGTAGTATAGATACTAGCGGGAGGGATGAGCAGTTCTTC; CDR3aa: CASSIDTSGRDEQFF
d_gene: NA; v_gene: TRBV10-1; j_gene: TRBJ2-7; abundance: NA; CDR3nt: TGCGCCAGCAGTCCTTCCCCAGGCGTAAGCTCCTACGAGCAGTACTTC; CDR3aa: CASSPSPGVSSYEQYF
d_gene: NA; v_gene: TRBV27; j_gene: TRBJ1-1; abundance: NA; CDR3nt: TGTGCCAGCAAAAGTTACTACACTGAAGCTTTCTTT; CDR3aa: CASKSYYTEAFF
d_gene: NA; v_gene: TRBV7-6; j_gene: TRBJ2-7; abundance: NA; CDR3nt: TGTGCCAGCAGCTCCAGGGGTTCCTACGAGCAGTACTTC; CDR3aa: CASSSRGSYEQYF
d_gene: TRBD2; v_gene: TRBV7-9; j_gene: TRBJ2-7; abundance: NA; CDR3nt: TGTGCCAGCAGCTTAGTCCAGCGGGGCGAGCAGTACTTC; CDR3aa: CASSLVQRGEQYF
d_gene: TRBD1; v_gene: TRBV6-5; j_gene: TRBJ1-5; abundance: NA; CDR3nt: TGTGCCAGCAACTTACCAGGGGGCCAGCCCCAGCATTTT; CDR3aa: CASNLPGGQPQHF
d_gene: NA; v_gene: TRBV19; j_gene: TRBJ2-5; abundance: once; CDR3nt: TGTGCCAGTAGCCCCAGCGGGTGGCAAGAGACCCAGTACTTC; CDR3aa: CASSPSGWQETQYF
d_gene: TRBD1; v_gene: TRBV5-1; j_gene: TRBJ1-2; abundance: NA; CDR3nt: TGCGCCAGCACCATCGGACAGGCTAACTATGGCTACACCTTC; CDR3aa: CASTIGQANYGYTF
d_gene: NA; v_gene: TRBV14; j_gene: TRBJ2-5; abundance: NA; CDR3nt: TGTGCCAGCAGCCAAGGGATTCGGGCCCAGTACTTC; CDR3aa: CASSQGIRAQYF
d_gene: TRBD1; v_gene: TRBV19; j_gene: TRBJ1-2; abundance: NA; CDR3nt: TGTGCCAGTAGTGTGCCGGGACAGGGATATGGCTACACCTTC; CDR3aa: CASSVPGQGYGYTF
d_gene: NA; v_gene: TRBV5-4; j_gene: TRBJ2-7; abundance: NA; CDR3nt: TGTGCCAGCAGCGCCCGCGGTTCCTACGAGCAGTACTTC; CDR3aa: CASSARGSYEQYF
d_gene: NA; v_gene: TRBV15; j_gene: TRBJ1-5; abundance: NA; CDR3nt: TGTGCCACCAGCAGAGATAAGGGGGGGCGAGGTCAGCCCCAGCATTTT; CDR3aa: CATSRDKGGRGQPQHF
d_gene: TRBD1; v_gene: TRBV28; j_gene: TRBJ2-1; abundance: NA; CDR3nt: TGTGCCAGCAGGCGACAGGGGGCGCCCTCCTACAATGAGCAGTTCTTC; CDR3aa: CASRRQGAPSYNEQFF
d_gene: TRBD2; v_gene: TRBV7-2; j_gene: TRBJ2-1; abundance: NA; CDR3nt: TGTGCCAGCAGCTTAGCGCTTACTAGCGGCAATGAGCAGTTCTTC; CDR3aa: CASSLALTSGNEQFF
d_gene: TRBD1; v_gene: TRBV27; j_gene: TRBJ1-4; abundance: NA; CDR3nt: TGTGCCAGCAGTCACGGGACAGGGGCTAATGAAAAACTGTTTTTT; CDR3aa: CASSHGTGANEKLFF
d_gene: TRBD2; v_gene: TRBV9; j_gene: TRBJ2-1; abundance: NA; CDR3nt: TGTGCCAGCAGCGTAGTTAGCGGGAGCCTCCCGAACAATGAGCAGTTCTTC; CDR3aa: CASSVVSGSLPNNEQFF
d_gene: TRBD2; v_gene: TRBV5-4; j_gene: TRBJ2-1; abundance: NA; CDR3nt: TGTGCCAGCAGCGCCGGGCGGGAGCCTCTTAATGAGCAGTTCTTC; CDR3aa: CASSAGREPLNEQFF
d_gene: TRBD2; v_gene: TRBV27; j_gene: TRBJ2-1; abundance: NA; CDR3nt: TGTGCCAGCAGTTCCCTCCTGACTAGCGGGAAACACAATGAGCAGTTCTTC; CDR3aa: CASSSLLTSGKHNEQFF
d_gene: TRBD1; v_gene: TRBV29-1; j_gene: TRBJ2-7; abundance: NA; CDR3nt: TGCAGCGTTGAAGGACAGGGCCACGAGCAGTACTTC; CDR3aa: CSVEGQGHEQYF
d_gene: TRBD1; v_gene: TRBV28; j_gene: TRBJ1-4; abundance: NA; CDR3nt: TGTGCCAGCAGTTTATACAGGGGGGCAACTAATGAAAAACTGTTTTTT; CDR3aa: CASSLYRGATNEKLFF
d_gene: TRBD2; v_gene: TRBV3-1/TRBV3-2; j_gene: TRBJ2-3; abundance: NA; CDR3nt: TGTGCCAGCAGGCCGACTTGGCGGGGGGATACGCAGTATTTT; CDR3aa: CASRPTWRGDTQYF
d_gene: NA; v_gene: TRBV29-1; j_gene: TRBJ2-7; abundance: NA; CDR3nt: TGCAGCGTTGAAGATGGGTCGGGGTCGCCCTACGAGCAGTACTTC; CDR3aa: CSVEDGSGSPYEQYF
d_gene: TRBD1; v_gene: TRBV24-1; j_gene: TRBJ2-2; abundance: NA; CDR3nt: TGTGCCACCAGTGGAAGACAGGGGAAGAACACCGGGGAGCTGTTTTTT; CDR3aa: CATSGRQGKNTGELFF
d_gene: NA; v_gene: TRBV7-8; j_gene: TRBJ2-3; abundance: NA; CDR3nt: TGTGCCAGCAGCCCCAGGGGGGATTTCACAGATACGCAGTATTTT; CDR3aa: CASSPRGDFTDTQYF
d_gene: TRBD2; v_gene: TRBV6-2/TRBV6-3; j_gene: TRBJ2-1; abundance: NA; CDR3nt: TGTGCCAGCACCCCCCCCAGCGGGAGGATCGAGCAGTTCTTC; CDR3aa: CASTPPSGRIEQFF
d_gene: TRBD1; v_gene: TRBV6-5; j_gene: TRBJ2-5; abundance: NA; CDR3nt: TGTGCCAGCAGTTACGGGGACAGGGGCGAGACCCAGTACTTC; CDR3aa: CASSYGDRGETQYF
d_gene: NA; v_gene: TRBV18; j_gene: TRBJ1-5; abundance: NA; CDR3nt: TGTGCCAGCTCACTGCAACAGGGCAATCAGCCCCAGCATTTT; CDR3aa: CASSLQQGNQPQHF
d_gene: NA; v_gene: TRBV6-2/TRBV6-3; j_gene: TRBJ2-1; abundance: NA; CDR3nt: TGTGCCAGCAGTTGGGGCGATGAGCAGTTCTTC; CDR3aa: CASSWGDEQFF
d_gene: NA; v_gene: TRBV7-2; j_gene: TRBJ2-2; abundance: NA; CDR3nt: TGTGCCAGCAGCCCTAGGGGGACCAACACCGGGGAGCTGTTTTTT; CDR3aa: CASSPRGTNTGELFF
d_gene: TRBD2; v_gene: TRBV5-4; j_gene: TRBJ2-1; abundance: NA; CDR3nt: TGTGCCAGCAGCTTGCCCGGGACTAGAAATGAGCAGTTCTTC; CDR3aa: CASSLPGTRNEQFF